The rows below give T cell receptor beta chains drawn from one sample of a study of T cell responses to AZD1222 COVID-19 vaccine. Sequenced by immunoSEQ multiplex PCR; TCRdb stores in-frame clones only, minus some. The table lists 110,000 to 150,000 clones, around 93% of them singletons. This specimen consisted of peripheral blood, obtained on day 0 of AZD1222 vaccination. The receptor source for this set is an adult in good health. Both conserved end residues are part of each CDR3. The D gene is left open where the match is weak. Expanded clones get a size class; other rows say once, few or many, or leave the size out.

D gene: TRBD2; clone size: NA; V gene: TRBV7-9; J gene: TRBJ2-3; CDR3 protein: CASSFFGAAGAEDTQYF; CDR3 DNA: TGTGCCAGCAGCTTCTTTGGCGCAGCGGGGGCGGAAGATACGCAGTATTTT
D gene: NA; clone size: few; V gene: TRBV20-1; J gene: TRBJ1-2; CDR3 protein: CSAVDGYTF; CDR3 DNA: TGCAGTGCTGTGGATGGCTACACCTTC
D gene: NA; clone size: once; V gene: TRBV25-1; J gene: TRBJ1-6; CDR3 protein: CASSDSGVINSPLHF; CDR3 DNA: TGTGCCAGCAGTGACTCGGGGGTGATTAATTCACCCCTCCACTTT
D gene: NA; clone size: once; V gene: TRBV19; J gene: TRBJ2-7; CDR3 protein: CASSISDTATYEQYF; CDR3 DNA: TGTGCCAGTAGTATAAGCGATACAGCTACCTACGAGCAGTACTTC
D gene: NA; clone size: few; V gene: TRBV28; J gene: TRBJ1-5; CDR3 protein: CASSRPETNQPQHF; CDR3 DNA: TGTGCCAGCAGTCGACCCGAAACCAATCAGCCCCAGCATTTT
D gene: NA; clone size: NA; V gene: TRBV2; J gene: TRBJ1-1; CDR3 protein: CASSTARDTEAFF; CDR3 DNA: TGTGCCAGCAGCACCGCCCGGGACACTGAAGCTTTCTTT
D gene: NA; clone size: NA; V gene: TRBV6-6; J gene: TRBJ2-7; CDR3 protein: CASSYNADYEQYF; CDR3 DNA: TGTGCCAGCAGTTACAATGCAGACTACGAGCAGTACTTC
D gene: NA; clone size: NA; V gene: TRBV12-5; J gene: TRBJ1-5; CDR3 protein: CASGGEKPQHF; CDR3 DNA: TGTGCTAGTGGTGGCGAGAAGCCCCAGCATTTT
D gene: NA; clone size: NA; V gene: TRBV24-1; J gene: TRBJ2-3; CDR3 protein: CATSVPLGLNTDTQYF; CDR3 DNA: TGTGCCACCAGTGTTCCCTTAGGCCTCAACACAGATACGCAGTATTTT
D gene: TRBD1; clone size: NA; V gene: TRBV7-9; J gene: TRBJ2-3; CDR3 protein: CASSFDRVTDTQYF; CDR3 DNA: TGTGCCAGCAGCTTCGACAGGGTTACAGATACGCAGTATTTT
D gene: NA; clone size: NA; V gene: TRBV19; J gene: TRBJ2-3; CDR3 protein: CASSSLTSTDTQYF; CDR3 DNA: TGTGCCAGTAGTAGTCTCACTAGCACAGATACGCAGTATTTT
D gene: TRBD1; clone size: once; V gene: TRBV5-4; J gene: TRBJ2-1; CDR3 protein: CASSQGQGNEQFF; CDR3 DNA: TGTGCCAGCAGCCAGGGACAGGGAAATGAGCAGTTCTTC
D gene: NA; clone size: NA; V gene: TRBV3-1/TRBV3-2; J gene: TRBJ2-7; CDR3 protein: CASSQTVYEQYF; CDR3 DNA: TGTGCCAGCAGCCAAACCGTCTACGAGCAGTACTTC
D gene: NA; clone size: few; V gene: TRBV5-1; J gene: TRBJ1-2; CDR3 protein: CASSRLEAALVGGYTF; CDR3 DNA: TGCGCCAGCAGCCGTCTTGAGGCAGCTCTCGTGGGGGGCTACACCTTC
D gene: NA; clone size: once; V gene: TRBV30; J gene: TRBJ2-2; CDR3 protein: CAWSIRRNTGELFF; CDR3 DNA: TGTGCCTGGAGTATCAGGAGAAACACCGGGGAGCTGTTTTTT
D gene: NA; clone size: few; V gene: TRBV2; J gene: TRBJ2-2; CDR3 protein: CASSREKTGELFF; CDR3 DNA: TGTGCCAGCTCCAGGGAAAAAACCGGGGAGCTGTTTTTT
D gene: TRBD2; clone size: NA; V gene: TRBV5-1; J gene: TRBJ2-3; CDR3 protein: CASSISGNTDTQYF; CDR3 DNA: TGCGCCAGCAGCATTAGCGGGAACACAGATACGCAGTATTTT
D gene: TRBD1; clone size: NA; V gene: TRBV24-1; J gene: TRBJ1-1; CDR3 protein: CATTAGTGNAEAFF; CDR3 DNA: TGTGCCACCACCGCCGGGACAGGGAACGCTGAAGCTTTCTTT
D gene: NA; clone size: NA; V gene: TRBV4-2; J gene: TRBJ1-4; CDR3 protein: CASSRGAEKLFF; CDR3 DNA: TGTGCCAGCAGCAGGGGGGCTGAAAAACTGTTTTTT
D gene: NA; clone size: NA; V gene: TRBV9; J gene: TRBJ1-3; CDR3 protein: CASSGGDPSGNTIYF; CDR3 DNA: TGTGCCAGCAGCGGGGGGGACCCCTCTGGAAACACCATATATTTT
D gene: TRBD1; clone size: NA; V gene: TRBV28; J gene: TRBJ1-6; CDR3 protein: CASSWGTGDYNSPLHF; CDR3 DNA: TGTGCCAGCAGTTGGGGGACAGGGGACTATAATTCACCCCTCCACTTT
D gene: TRBD2; clone size: once; V gene: TRBV6-5; J gene: TRBJ2-1; CDR3 protein: CASTPTGGGQRVF; CDR3 DNA: TGTGCCAGCACCCCGACCGGGGGGGGGCAAAGGGTCTTC